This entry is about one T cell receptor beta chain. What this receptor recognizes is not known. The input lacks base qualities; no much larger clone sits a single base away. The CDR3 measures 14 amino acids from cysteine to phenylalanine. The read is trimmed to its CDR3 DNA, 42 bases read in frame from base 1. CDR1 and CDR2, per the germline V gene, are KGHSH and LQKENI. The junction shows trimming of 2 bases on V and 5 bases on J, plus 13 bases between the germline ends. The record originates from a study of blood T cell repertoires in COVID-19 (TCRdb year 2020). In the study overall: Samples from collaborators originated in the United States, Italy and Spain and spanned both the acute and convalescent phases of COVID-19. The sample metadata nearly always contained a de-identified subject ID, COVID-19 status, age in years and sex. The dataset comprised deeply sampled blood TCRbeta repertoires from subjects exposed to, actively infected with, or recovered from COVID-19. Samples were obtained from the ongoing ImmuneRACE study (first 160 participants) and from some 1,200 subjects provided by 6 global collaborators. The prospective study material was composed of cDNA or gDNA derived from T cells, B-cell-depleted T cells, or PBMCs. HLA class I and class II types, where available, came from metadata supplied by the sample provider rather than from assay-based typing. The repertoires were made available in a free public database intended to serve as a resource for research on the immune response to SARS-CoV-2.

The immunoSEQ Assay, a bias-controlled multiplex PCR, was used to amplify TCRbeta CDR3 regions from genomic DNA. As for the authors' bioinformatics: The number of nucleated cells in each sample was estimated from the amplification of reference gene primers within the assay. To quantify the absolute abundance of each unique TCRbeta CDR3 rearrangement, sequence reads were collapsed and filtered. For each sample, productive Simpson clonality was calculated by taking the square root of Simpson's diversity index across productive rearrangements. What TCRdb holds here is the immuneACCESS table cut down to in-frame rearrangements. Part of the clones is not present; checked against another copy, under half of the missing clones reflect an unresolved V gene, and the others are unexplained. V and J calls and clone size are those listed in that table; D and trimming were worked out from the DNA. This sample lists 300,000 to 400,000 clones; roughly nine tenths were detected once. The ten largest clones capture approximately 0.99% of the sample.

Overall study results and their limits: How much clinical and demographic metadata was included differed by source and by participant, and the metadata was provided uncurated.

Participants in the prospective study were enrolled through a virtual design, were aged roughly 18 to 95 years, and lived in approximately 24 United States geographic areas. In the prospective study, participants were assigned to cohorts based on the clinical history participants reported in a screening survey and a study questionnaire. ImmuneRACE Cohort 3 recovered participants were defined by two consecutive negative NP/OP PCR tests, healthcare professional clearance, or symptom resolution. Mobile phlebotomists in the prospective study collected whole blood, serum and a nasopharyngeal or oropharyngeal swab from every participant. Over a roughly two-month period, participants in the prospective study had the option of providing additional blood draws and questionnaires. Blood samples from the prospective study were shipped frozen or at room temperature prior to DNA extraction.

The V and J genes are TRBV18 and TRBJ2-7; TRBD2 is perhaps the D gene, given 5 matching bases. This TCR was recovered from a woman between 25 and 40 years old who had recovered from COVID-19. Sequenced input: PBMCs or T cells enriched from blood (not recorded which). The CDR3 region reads CASSPVASWDEQYF. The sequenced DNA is TGTGCCAGCTCACCAGTAGCTAGCTGGGACGAGCAGTACTTC.